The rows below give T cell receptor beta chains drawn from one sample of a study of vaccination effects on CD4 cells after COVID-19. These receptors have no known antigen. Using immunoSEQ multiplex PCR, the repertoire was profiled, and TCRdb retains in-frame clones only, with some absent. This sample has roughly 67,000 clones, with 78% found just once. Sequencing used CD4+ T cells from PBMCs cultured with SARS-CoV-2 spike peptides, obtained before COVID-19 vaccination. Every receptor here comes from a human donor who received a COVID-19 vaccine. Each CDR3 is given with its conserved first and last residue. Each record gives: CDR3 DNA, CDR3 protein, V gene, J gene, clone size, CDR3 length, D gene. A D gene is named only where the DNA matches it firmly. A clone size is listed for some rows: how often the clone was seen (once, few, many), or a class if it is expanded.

CDR3nt: TGTGCCAGCAGTCAGGGACTAGCCTGGAATGAGCAGTTCTTC
CDR3aa: CASSQGLAWNEQFF
v_gene: TRBV6-5
j_gene: TRBJ2-1
abundance: -
len: 14
d_gene: TRBD2

CDR3nt: TGTGCCAGCAGTTACACGGGATCCCAAGAGACCCAGTACTTC
CDR3aa: CASSYTGSQETQYF
v_gene: TRBV6-2/TRBV6-3
j_gene: TRBJ2-5
abundance: few
len: 14
d_gene: -

CDR3nt: TGTGCCAGCTCCCGGGGGACTCAGGGGGTGGCAGATACGCAGTATTTT
CDR3aa: CASSRGTQGVADTQYF
v_gene: TRBV11-3
j_gene: TRBJ2-3
abundance: -
len: 16
d_gene: -

CDR3nt: TGTGCCAGCAGCTTCCTTCGCGACAGAATTGAAGCTTTCTTT
CDR3aa: CASSFLRDRIEAFF
v_gene: TRBV11-2
j_gene: TRBJ1-1
abundance: -
len: 14
d_gene: -

CDR3nt: TGCGCCAGCAGACAGAACAGGGTTTCTGAAGCTTTCTTT
CDR3aa: CASRQNRVSEAFF
v_gene: TRBV10-1
j_gene: TRBJ1-1
abundance: -
len: 13
d_gene: -

CDR3nt: TGTGCCAGCAGCTTACGGGGCCGGGACCAGTTCACAGATACGCAGTATTTT
CDR3aa: CASSLRGRDQFTDTQYF
v_gene: TRBV11-2
j_gene: TRBJ2-3
abundance: -
len: 17
d_gene: -

CDR3nt: TGTGCCAGCAGGCCCGGGGTGCGGGGAAACACTGAAGCTTTCTTT
CDR3aa: CASRPGVRGNTEAFF
v_gene: TRBV6-5
j_gene: TRBJ1-1
abundance: -
len: 15
d_gene: -

CDR3nt: TGTGCCAGCAGCTTAGGGACAGGGGGCGGAAACACCATATATTTT
CDR3aa: CASSLGTGGGNTIYF
v_gene: TRBV7-9
j_gene: TRBJ1-3
abundance: -
len: 15
d_gene: TRBD1

CDR3nt: TGTGCCAGCAGCCGCGCGGGACAGACTTTCTTT
CDR3aa: CASSRAGQTFF
v_gene: TRBV11-2
j_gene: TRBJ1-1
abundance: -
len: 11
d_gene: TRBD1

CDR3nt: TGTGCCAGCAGAGACACCGGGACCCCAAACGGAAATGAAAAACTGTTTTTT
CDR3aa: CASRDTGTPNGNEKLFF
v_gene: TRBV4-2
j_gene: TRBJ1-4
abundance: -
len: 17
d_gene: -

CDR3nt: TGTGCCAGCAGCGGAAGCGGGGGCCTGGCGGGCGGGGAGCTGTTTTTT
CDR3aa: CASSGSGGLAGGELFF
v_gene: TRBV9
j_gene: TRBJ2-2
abundance: -
len: 16
d_gene: TRBD2

CDR3nt: TGTGCCAGCAGCTTTTCACAGAACAATGAGCAGTTCTTC
CDR3aa: CASSFSQNNEQFF
v_gene: TRBV7-9
j_gene: TRBJ2-1
abundance: -
len: 13
d_gene: -

CDR3nt: TGCGCCAGCAGCCAGAGGACAGGGGCCTCCTTGGAGACCCAGTACTTC
CDR3aa: CASSQRTGASLETQYF
v_gene: TRBV5-1
j_gene: TRBJ2-5
abundance: -
len: 16
d_gene: TRBD1

CDR3nt: TGCGCCAGCAGCTATTACAGGGTTCAAAGGGCGGGCACAGATACGCAGTATTTT
CDR3aa: CASSYYRVQRAGTDTQYF
v_gene: TRBV5-1
j_gene: TRBJ2-3
abundance: -
len: 18
d_gene: -

CDR3nt: TGCAGCGTTAGGGACAGAGATGTGGCTAATGAAAAACTGTTTTTT
CDR3aa: CSVRDRDVANEKLFF
v_gene: TRBV29-1
j_gene: TRBJ1-4
abundance: once
len: 15
d_gene: TRBD1

CDR3nt: TGTGCCAGCAGCTTGGCGTCTTCGGAAAAACTGTTTTTT
CDR3aa: CASSLASSEKLFF
v_gene: TRBV7-2
j_gene: TRBJ1-4
abundance: -
len: 13
d_gene: -

CDR3nt: TGTGCCAGCAATATGGACAGGGGCGCCTATGGCTACACCTTC
CDR3aa: CASNMDRGAYGYTF
v_gene: TRBV2
j_gene: TRBJ1-2
abundance: -
len: 14
d_gene: TRBD1

CDR3nt: TGTGCCAGCAGCCAGGTAGCGGGGGGCACAGATACGCAGTATTTT
CDR3aa: CASSQVAGGTDTQYF
v_gene: TRBV4-2
j_gene: TRBJ2-3
abundance: few
len: 15
d_gene: TRBD2

CDR3nt: TGTGCCAGCAGCTTATCATCTAGCGGGGGGGCTGGACAGTTCTTC
CDR3aa: CASSLSSSGGAGQFF
v_gene: TRBV7-3
j_gene: TRBJ2-1
abundance: -
len: 15
d_gene: TRBD2

CDR3nt: TGTGCCAGCAGAATAGCAGGGGATAGCAATCAGCCCCAGCATTTT
CDR3aa: CASRIAGDSNQPQHF
v_gene: TRBV6-4
j_gene: TRBJ1-5
abundance: -
len: 15
d_gene: -

CDR3nt: TGTGCCAGCAGCCAATCCGGGACGCAGGTACGAAAACTGTTTTTT
CDR3aa: CASSQSGTQVRKLFF
v_gene: TRBV3-1/TRBV3-2
j_gene: TRBJ1-4
abundance: -
len: 15
d_gene: -

CDR3nt: TGCAGCGTTGAATTCCGGGGGGGAAGAACTGAAGCTTTCTTT
CDR3aa: CSVEFRGGRTEAFF
v_gene: TRBV29-1
j_gene: TRBJ1-1
abundance: once
len: 14
d_gene: -

CDR3nt: TGTGCCAGCAGCCTCGTGCCCGAGACAGGGGGATATGGCTACACCTTC
CDR3aa: CASSLVPETGGYGYTF
v_gene: TRBV4-2
j_gene: TRBJ1-2
abundance: once
len: 16
d_gene: TRBD1

CDR3nt: TGCGCCAGCAGCTTGGCCAACGGTGGGACTGAAGCTTTCTTT
CDR3aa: CASSLANGGTEAFF
v_gene: TRBV5-1
j_gene: TRBJ1-1
abundance: once
len: 14
d_gene: -

CDR3nt: TGTGCCAGTAGTATCGGGGGCACTGGAAACACCATATATTTT
CDR3aa: CASSIGGTGNTIYF
v_gene: TRBV19
j_gene: TRBJ1-3
abundance: once
len: 14
d_gene: -

CDR3nt: TGTGCCATCAGTGAGCCCCTAGCGGGGACCACAGATACGCAGTATTTT
CDR3aa: CAISEPLAGTTDTQYF
v_gene: TRBV10-3
j_gene: TRBJ2-3
abundance: -
len: 16
d_gene: TRBD2

CDR3nt: TGTGCCAGCAGCGCCGAGACCGGGACTAGAGGGGAGCAGTTCTTC
CDR3aa: CASSAETGTRGEQFF
v_gene: TRBV9
j_gene: TRBJ2-1
abundance: -
len: 15
d_gene: TRBD2

CDR3nt: TGTGCCAGCAGCCAATCTGCTAGCGGGGGGGCCGGCATTCAGTACTTC
CDR3aa: CASSQSASGGAGIQYF
v_gene: TRBV3-1/TRBV3-2
j_gene: TRBJ2-4
abundance: -
len: 16
d_gene: TRBD2

CDR3nt: TGTGCCAGCAGCATCGGGACGAATAATTCACCCCTCCACTTT
CDR3aa: CASSIGTNNSPLHF
v_gene: TRBV5-4
j_gene: TRBJ1-6
abundance: few
len: 14
d_gene: -

CDR3nt: TGTGCCAGCAGCCCTTGGGTGGGGAACACCGGGGAGCTGTTTTTT
CDR3aa: CASSPWVGNTGELFF
v_gene: TRBV7-2
j_gene: TRBJ2-2
abundance: few
len: 15
d_gene: -

CDR3nt: TGTGCCAGCAGTCGGGACACCAATGAGCAGTTCTTC
CDR3aa: CASSRDTNEQFF
v_gene: TRBV3-1/TRBV3-2
j_gene: TRBJ2-1
abundance: -
len: 12
d_gene: -

CDR3nt: TGTGCCAGCAGAGTACCGGGACAGGTAAAGACTGAAGCTTTCTTT
CDR3aa: CASRVPGQVKTEAFF
v_gene: TRBV6-5
j_gene: TRBJ1-1
abundance: -
len: 15
d_gene: TRBD1

CDR3nt: TGTGCCAGCAGTTTAACGGGAAAGGCTGAGCAGTTCTTC
CDR3aa: CASSLTGKAEQFF
v_gene: TRBV12-3/TRBV12-4
j_gene: TRBJ2-1
abundance: -
len: 13
d_gene: -

CDR3nt: TGTGCCAGCAGCCGGAAGGATGAAAAACTGTTTTTT
CDR3aa: CASSRKDEKLFF
v_gene: TRBV12-3/TRBV12-4
j_gene: TRBJ1-4
abundance: -
len: 12
d_gene: -

CDR3nt: TGCGCCAGCAGGCGGGACAGTGCCCACATGAACACTGAAGCTTTCTTT
CDR3aa: CASRRDSAHMNTEAFF
v_gene: TRBV5-1
j_gene: TRBJ1-1
abundance: few
len: 16
d_gene: TRBD1

CDR3nt: TGTGCCTGGGTCCCTGGGGGATCGGGGACTGAAGCTTTCTTT
CDR3aa: CAWVPGGSGTEAFF
v_gene: TRBV30
j_gene: TRBJ1-1
abundance: -
len: 14
d_gene: -

CDR3nt: TGTGCCAGCAGTCCACAGGGGGCAGATACGCAGTATTTT
CDR3aa: CASSPQGADTQYF
v_gene: TRBV7-3
j_gene: TRBJ2-3
abundance: once
len: 13
d_gene: TRBD1

CDR3nt: TGTGCCACCCTAGACCCACGCGGGGCGGGAGGCTACACCTTC
CDR3aa: CATLDPRGAGGYTF
v_gene: TRBV7-2
j_gene: TRBJ1-2
abundance: -
len: 14
d_gene: -

CDR3nt: TGTGCCACCAGTGATTGGCCAGGCAATCAGCCCCAGCATTTT
CDR3aa: CATSDWPGNQPQHF
v_gene: TRBV24-1
j_gene: TRBJ1-5
abundance: -
len: 14
d_gene: -

CDR3nt: TGTGCCAGCAGCCAGGAGTTTCGTCAGCCCCAGCATTTT
CDR3aa: CASSQEFRQPQHF
v_gene: TRBV3-1/TRBV3-2
j_gene: TRBJ1-5
abundance: -
len: 13
d_gene: -

CDR3nt: TGTGCCAGCAGTGAGTCACAGGGGAATGAAAAACTGTTTTTT
CDR3aa: CASSESQGNEKLFF
v_gene: TRBV6-1
j_gene: TRBJ1-4
abundance: -
len: 14
d_gene: TRBD1

CDR3nt: TGTGCCAGCAGCCCGGACGGGACCTATGGCTACACCTTC
CDR3aa: CASSPDGTYGYTF
v_gene: TRBV5-8
j_gene: TRBJ1-2
abundance: -
len: 13
d_gene: -

CDR3nt: TGTGCCAGCTCCAGGGGACTAGTCGGTAGTAATGAGCAGTTCTTC
CDR3aa: CASSRGLVGSNEQFF
v_gene: TRBV7-3
j_gene: TRBJ2-1
abundance: once
len: 15
d_gene: TRBD2

CDR3nt: TGTGCCAGCTCACCATCCGGGACAGCCACCCATAACACCTTC
CDR3aa: CASSPSGTATHNTF
v_gene: TRBV18
j_gene: TRBJ1-2
abundance: -
len: 14
d_gene: TRBD1

CDR3nt: TGTGCCAGCAGTTCCGGTGACAGGTTCGAGACCCAGTACTTC
CDR3aa: CASSSGDRFETQYF
v_gene: TRBV5-4
j_gene: TRBJ2-5
abundance: -
len: 14
d_gene: -

CDR3nt: TGTGCCATCAGTGAGTTAGCCGGGACAGATGGCTACACCTTC
CDR3aa: CAISELAGTDGYTF
v_gene: TRBV10-3
j_gene: TRBJ1-2
abundance: once
len: 14
d_gene: TRBD1

CDR3nt: TGTGCCAGCAGTTCATTCCGGGACACTGAAGCTTTCTTT
CDR3aa: CASSSFRDTEAFF
v_gene: TRBV12-3/TRBV12-4
j_gene: TRBJ1-1
abundance: -
len: 13
d_gene: -

CDR3nt: TGTGCCAGCAGCTTAGTTTCAGCCCAAGAGACCCAGTACTTC
CDR3aa: CASSLVSAQETQYF
v_gene: TRBV7-2
j_gene: TRBJ2-5
abundance: -
len: 14
d_gene: -

CDR3nt: TGTGCCAGCAGTCCTCCGGGGACTGGGGCCAACGTCCTGACTTTC
CDR3aa: CASSPPGTGANVLTF
v_gene: TRBV3-1/TRBV3-2
j_gene: TRBJ2-6
abundance: -
len: 15
d_gene: -

CDR3nt: TGCGCCAGCAGCCAAGACCCGGTTTCCTATAATTCACCCCTCCACTTT
CDR3aa: CASSQDPVSYNSPLHF
v_gene: TRBV4-1
j_gene: TRBJ1-6
abundance: -
len: 16
d_gene: -

CDR3nt: TGCGCCAGCAGCTTCTTAGGGGGCTTGAGGGATACGCAGTATTTT
CDR3aa: CASSFLGGLRDTQYF
v_gene: TRBV5-1
j_gene: TRBJ2-3
abundance: -
len: 15
d_gene: TRBD1

CDR3nt: TGCGCCAGCAGTGATCGGACAAGTGGAGATACGCAGTATTTT
CDR3aa: CASSDRTSGDTQYF
v_gene: TRBV10-2
j_gene: TRBJ2-3
abundance: -
len: 14
d_gene: -

CDR3nt: TGTGCCAGCAGTTTGGGACTAGCGGGCTCGGAGACCCAGTACTTC
CDR3aa: CASSLGLAGSETQYF
v_gene: TRBV6-5
j_gene: TRBJ2-5
abundance: -
len: 15
d_gene: TRBD2

CDR3nt: TGTGCCAGCTCACAGACAGGGGACTATGGCTACACCTTC
CDR3aa: CASSQTGDYGYTF
v_gene: TRBV18
j_gene: TRBJ1-2
abundance: few
len: 13
d_gene: TRBD1

CDR3nt: TGTGCCAGCAGCCAAGGTCGACGGTCTGGGGCCAACGTCCTGACTTTC
CDR3aa: CASSQGRRSGANVLTF
v_gene: TRBV3-1/TRBV3-2
j_gene: TRBJ2-6
abundance: once
len: 16
d_gene: -